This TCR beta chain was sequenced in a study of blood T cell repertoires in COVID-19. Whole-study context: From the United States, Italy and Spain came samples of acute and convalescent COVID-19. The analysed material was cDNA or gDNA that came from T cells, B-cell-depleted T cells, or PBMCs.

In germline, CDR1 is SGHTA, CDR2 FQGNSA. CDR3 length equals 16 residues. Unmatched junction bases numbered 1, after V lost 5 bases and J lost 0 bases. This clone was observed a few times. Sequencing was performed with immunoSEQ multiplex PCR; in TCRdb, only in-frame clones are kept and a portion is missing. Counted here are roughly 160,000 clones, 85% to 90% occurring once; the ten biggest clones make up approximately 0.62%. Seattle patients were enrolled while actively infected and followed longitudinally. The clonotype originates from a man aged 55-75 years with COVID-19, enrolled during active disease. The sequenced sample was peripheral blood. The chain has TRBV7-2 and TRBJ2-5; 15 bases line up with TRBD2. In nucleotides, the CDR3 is TGTGCCAGCAGCCGGACTAGCGGGGGGGACCAAGAGACCCAGTACTTC. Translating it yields CASSRTSGGDQETQYF.